Listed here are 5 T cell receptor beta chains from one sample, sequenced in a study. TCRdb itself ran the 5' RACE reads through MiXCR, one entry per CDR3 protein. This sample has 55,000 to 80,000 distinct CDR3 sequences, with 22% found just once. Source material: memory CD4+ T cells sorted from a lymph node. Regarding subset: memory CD4+ T cells, CD4+CD45RO+CD25-. The receptor set was obtained from a female donor with breast cancer.

The table lists this clonotype with a few counts. The chain carries TRBV20-1 and TRBJ2-1, with D perhaps assigned TRBD1 or TRBD2 (10 bases each). Germline-derived CDR1 and CDR2 are DFQATT and SNEGSKA (reference sequence). V was pared by 2 bases and J by 8 bases, with 37 bases between. The CDR3 consists of 21 residues. CDR3 protein: CSARKVRDRGELAGGIYEQFF. The CDR3 DNA sequence: TGCAGTGCTAGAAAAGTACGGGACAGGGGAGAATTAGCGGGGGGAATATATGAGCAGTTCTTC.

This clonotype was picked up a small number of times. V and J are TRBV5-1 and TRBJ1-2; the match to TRBD1 covers 7 bases. The CDR3 has 14 residues. After removal of 5 bases from V and 4 bases from J, the junction contained 8 bases not matched to a gene. Germline V gives CDR1 SGHRS, CDR2 YFSETQ. In DNA form, the CDR3 reads TGCGCCAGCAGACCACGAGGGACAGCCTATGGCTACACCTTC. It yields the protein CASRPRGTAYGYTF.

V gene TRBV20-1 combines with J gene TRBJ1-1; D is perhaps TRBD1 (6 bases). This CDR3 is built from 13 residues. Trimming cost V 6 bases and J 1 base, with 12 bases left between them. From germline, CDR1 is DFQATT and CDR2 SNEGSKA (reference sequence). The CDR3 region has the DNA TGCAGTGCCCAAGGACAGACGAACACTGAAGCTTTCTTT. It is translated as CSAQGQTNTEAFF.

CDR3 sequence: CASSQEGAGGNEQFF. The DNA for the CDR3 is TGCGCCAGCAGCCAAGAAGGAGCGGGGGGCAATGAGCAGTTCTTC. The chain has TRBV4-3 and TRBJ2-1; 9 bases are a match to TRBD2. Germline V lookup: CDR1 LGHNA, CDR2 YSLEER. The length of the CDR3 is 15 residues. J gave up 6 bases and V 0 bases, and 3 bases lay outside the gene matches.

This clonotype was counted at least ten times. The chain links TRBV9 to TRBJ2-7; TRBD2 matches at 11 bases. The CDR3 sequence is 15 residues long. Germline CDR1 is SGDLS and CDR2 is YYNGEE. Trimming took 0 bases from V and 4 from J; bases not matched to a gene: 3. This chain's CDR3 is CASSVAGTSGYEQYF. CDR3 in DNA: TGTGCCAGCAGCGTAGCGGGGACTAGCGGTTACGAGCAGTACTTC.